These 21 T cell receptor beta chains were all obtained from the same sample, sequenced in a study of spatial heterogeneity in lung cancer. These receptors' antigens are unknown. Whole-study results and caveats: Higher tumor mutation counts went along with higher counts of expanded intratumoral alpha and beta TCRs.

TCRdb ran MiXCR on the 5' RACE reads and lists one entry per CDR3 protein. The table includes 5,300 or so distinct CDR3 sequences, roughly 7.4% detected once. The time point is: sample taken at primary tumor resection. The sequenced sample was lung tumor tissue, obtained at surgery. The receptors were gathered from a male donor with early-stage non-small cell lung cancer.

This chain connects TRBV29-1 to TRBJ1-6, with TRBD1 matching 7 bases. Germline values: CDR1 SQVTM, CDR2 ANQGSEA. Germline trimming cut 6 bases from V and 6 bases from J; bases unmatched to any gene: 8. The CDR3 spans 14 residues. Written as DNA, the CDR3 is TGCAGCGTATCCTCAGGGGGTGGTAATTCACCCCTCCACTTT. Its protein is CSVSSGGGNSPLHF.

There are many counts of this clonotype. The rearrangement uses TRBV20-1 and TRBJ2-7, with 10 bases identical to TRBD1. The CDR3 is 13 amino acids. Germline V CDR1 and CDR2: DFQATT, SNEGSKA (reference sequence). The ends lost 5 bases at V and 2 bases at J; junction bases unmatched: 3. CDR3 sequence: CSAETGGTYEQYF. CDR3 DNA: TGCAGTGCTGAGACAGGGGGCACCTACGAGCAGTACTTC.

This clonotype was picked up a small number of times. The chain joins TRBV9 to TRBJ2-2, with 8 bases lining up with TRBD1. The CDR3 is made up of 15 amino acids. Germline V lookup: CDR1 SGDLS, CDR2 YYNGEE. The V segment lost 0 bases and the J segment 4 bases; nucleotides outside the gene matches: 2. CDR3 nucleotides: TGTGCCAGCAGCGTAGAAACAGGGGGCACCGGGGAGCTGTTTTTT. This encodes CASSVETGGTGELFF.

By share, this clonotype counts as medium-sized. V is TRBV20-1 and J is TRBJ2-3; 9 bases match TRBD2. Germline CDR1 reads DFQATT; CDR2 reads SNEGSKA (reference sequence). This CDR3 is 18 amino acids long. Trimming at V came to 5 bases and at J to 0 bases, leaving 15 bases not matched to a gene. CDR3 sequence reads: CSAWTPSGMGLSTDTQYF. In DNA form, the CDR3 reads TGCAGTGCTTGGACTCCTAGCGGGATGGGACTTAGCACAGATACGCAGTATTTT.

This chain links TRBV27 with TRBJ2-3; 12 bases agree with TRBD2. J was trimmed by 0 bases and V by 1 base; bases with no gene match: 2. Germline lookup yields CDR1 MNHEY and CDR2 SMNVEV (reference sequence). This CDR3 contains 17 residues. The CDR3 is CASSLWGTSGSTDTQYF. CDR3 sequence (DNA): TGTGCCAGCAGTTTATGGGGGACTAGCGGGAGCACAGATACGCAGTATTTT.

In this sample, this clonotype turned up a few times. The chain links TRBV20-1 to TRBJ1-5, with 11 bases aligning to TRBD1. Germline lookup yields CDR1 DFQATT and CDR2 SNEGSKA (reference sequence). The CDR3 runs 16 residues. V lost 0 bases and J lost 6; bases outside the gene matches: 7. The CDR3 DNA sequence: TGCAGTGCTAGAGATCTCCGGACAGGGGGCCTTCAGCCCCAGCATTTT. It yields the protein CSARDLRTGGLQPQHF.

Judged by abundance, this clonotype is medium-sized (0.01 to 0.1%). The chain is built from TRBV7-3 and TRBJ2-7, with TRBD2 matching 10 bases. Germline V CDR1 and CDR2: SGHTA, FQGTGA. J was trimmed by 6 bases and V by 9 bases; bases with no gene match: 23. The CDR3 is 18 amino acids. CDR3 loop: CARTVASGGLGEWAEQYF. CDR3 in DNA: TGTGCCAGGACGGTGGCTAGCGGGGGTTTGGGTGAGTGGGCCGAGCAGTACTTC.

The chain has TRBV6-1 and TRBJ1-1, with D uncertain. The germline CDR1 and CDR2 sequences are MNHNS and SASEGT. The V and J ends lost 7 bases and 4 bases respectively, with 13 bases between them. This CDR3 contains 13 residues. The CDR3 bases are TGTGCCAGCACCCGATCCAGAGGCACTGAAGCTTTCTTT. Translated: CASTRSRGTEAFF.

The sample holds many counts of this clonotype. The gene calls are TRBV5-1 and TRBJ2-2, with 8 positions matching TRBD1. The J segment lost 4 bases and the V segment lost 4 bases, leaving 6 bases of the junction unmatched. The CDR3 spans 15 residues. Germline CDR1 and CDR2: SGHRS and YFSETQ. CDR3 DNA sequence: TGCGCCAGCAGCCTAGGACAGGGTATCACCGGGGAGCTGTTTTTT. It is translated as CASSLGQGITGELFF.

This clonotype ranks as medium-sized (0.01 to 0.1%). The chain has TRBV5-1 and TRBJ2-7; 7 bases fit TRBD1. The CDR3 runs to 14 residues. V was pared by 2 bases and J by 5 bases, with 7 bases of the junction left unmatched. Germline CDR1 reads SGHRS; CDR2 reads YFSETQ. In DNA form, the CDR3 reads TGCGCCAGCAGCTTTGTACAGGGGATCAACGAGCAGTACTTC. Translated: CASSFVQGINEQYF.

The rearrangement joins TRBV11-2 to TRBJ2-1, with 8 bases lining up with TRBD1. The CDR3 has 16 residues. Trimming removed 1 base from V and 0 bases from J; junction bases left unmatched: 2. Per germline, CDR1 SGHAT and CDR2 FQNNGV. CDR3 region: CASSLATGVSYNEQFF. The CDR3 DNA sequence: TGTGCCAGCAGCTTAGCGACAGGGGTCTCCTACAATGAGCAGTTCTTC.

This clonotype showed up many times. The chain carries TRBV5-4 and TRBJ2-1, with D possibly being TRBD2 (6 bases). Trimming stripped 4 bases from V and 2 bases from J, with 16 bases between. Germline V gene sequence: CDR1 SGHNT, CDR2 YYREEE (reference sequence). There are 16 residues in the CDR3. As DNA, the CDR3 is TGTGCCAGCAGCGGGGGACTGGGAACCGCCTACAATGAGCAGTTCTTC. Translating it yields CASSGGLGTAYNEQFF.

This clonotype qualifies as medium-sized. The chain couples TRBV11-2 to TRBJ2-5; tentative D call: TRBD2 (6 bases). From germline, CDR1 is SGHAT and CDR2 FQNNGV. The CDR3 has 14 residues. Between the trimmed V and J ends, which lost 1 base and 3 bases, there was a span of 9 bases. The CDR3 DNA follows: TGTGCCAGCAGCTTAGGGTGGGGGGAAGAGACCCAGTACTTC. It specifies CASSLGWGEETQYF.

This clonotype was recorded many times. The chain carries TRBV4-1 and TRBJ2-2; TRBD2 aligns across 7 bases. CDR1 MGHRA and CDR2 YSYEKL come from the germline V gene. Losses at the gene ends were 4 bases for V and 7 bases for J; bases not matched to a gene: 9. The CDR3 contains 15 residues. The CDR3 DNA reads TGCGCCAGCAGCCGGGCCCAGCGGGATAACGGGGAGCTGTTTTTT. This sequence encodes CASSRAQRDNGELFF.

This clonotype was recorded many times. This chain connects TRBV25-1 to TRBJ2-1; weak D call: TRBD1 (6 bases). The germline V gene encodes CDR1 MGHDK and CDR2 SYGVNS. Trimming took 5 bases from V and 4 from J, leaving 12 bases between them. CDR3 length: 14 amino acids. The CDR3 DNA reads TGTGCCAGCAGTCGAGACAGGAGTTACAATGAGCAGTTCTTC. Protein product: CASSRDRSYNEQFF.

The rearrangement uses TRBV20-1 and TRBJ1-6; 7 nucleotides match TRBD1. Germline CDR1 DFQATT, CDR2 SNEGSKA (reference sequence). Unmatched junction bases numbered 14, after V lost 0 bases and J lost 9 bases. The CDR3 runs to 17 residues. DNA for the CDR3: TGCAGTGCTAGAGATCGACAGGGAAGACTGATAAGTTCACCCCTCCACTTT. Translating gives CSARDRQGRLISSPLHF.

This clonotype has at least ten counts. This chain connects TRBV3-1 to TRBJ1-5; D uncertain. Looked up from germline, CDR1 is LGHDT and CDR2 is YNNKEL (reference sequence). Trimming stripped 4 bases from V and 10 bases from J, with 14 bases between. The CDR3 runs to 13 residues. The CDR3 is CASSPTRISPQHF. CDR3 in DNA: TGTGCCAGCAGCCCCACGCGAATCAGCCCCCAGCATTTT.

By sample fraction, this clonotype is medium-sized. The rearrangement joins TRBV7-6 to TRBJ2-6; D ambiguous. CDR1 and CDR2 from the germline V gene are SGHVS and FNYEAQ. Trimming cost V 2 bases and J 0 bases, with 2 bases left between them. The CDR3 runs to 14 residues. The chain's CDR3 is CASSLTSGANVLTF. The CDR3 bases are TGTGCCAGCAGCTTAACCTCTGGGGCCAACGTCCTGACTTTC. Supplemented by reference TRBV7-6 and TRBJ2-6, the full variable domain reads GAGVSQSPRYKVTKRGQDVALRCDPISGHVSLYWYRQALGQGPEFLTYFNYEAQQDKSGLPNDRFSAERPEGSISTLTIQRTEQRDSAMYRCASSLTSGANVLTFGAGSRLTVL.

In this sample, this clonotype is medium-sized. V and J are TRBV7-3 and TRBJ1-1, with D tentatively TRBD1 (5 bases). CDR1 SGHTA and CDR2 FQGTGA come from the germline V gene. V shed 1 base and J shed 6 bases, with 9 bases lying between them. The CDR3 is 13 residues long. This chain's CDR3 is CASSLRSGSEAFF. The CDR3 DNA sequence: TGTGCCAGCAGCTTAAGGTCAGGGTCTGAAGCTTTCTTT.

By share, this clonotype counts as large. The chain recombines TRBV5-1 with TRBJ2-1; 12 positions match TRBD2. V shed 1 base and J 8 bases; nucleotides not matched to a gene: 4. This CDR3 has 15 residues. CDR1 SGHRS and CDR2 YFSETQ come from the germline V gene. CDR3 in DNA: TGCGCCAGCAGCTTGTCTAGCGGGGGGGCCGATGAGCAGTTCTTC. Its protein is CASSLSSGGADEQFF.

This sequence joins TRBV5-1 and TRBJ2-3, with TRBD2 matching over 15 bases. Germline V CDR1 and CDR2: SGHRS, YFSETQ. V dropped 5 bases and J dropped 6; count of bases not matched to a gene: 7. The CDR3 contains 16 residues. CDR3 sequence reads: CASRRTSGGALDTQYF. CDR3 DNA: TGCGCCAGCAGGAGGACTAGCGGGGGGGCCTTGGATACGCAGTATTTT.